This T cell receptor beta chain comes out of a study of blood T cell repertoires in COVID-19. As for the study in general: The study drew acute and convalescent COVID-19 samples from the United States, Italy and Spain. PBMCs, B-cell-depleted T cells, or T cells provided the cDNA or gDNA that made up the material.

Original data processing: By means of reference gene primer amplification, nucleated cell counts were estimated. The table came from immunoSEQ multiplex PCR; TCRdb's copy has only in-frame clones and leaves some out. The D gene and trimming were derived from the DNA, and the V and J assignments and clone size from that table. In the table there are some 180,000 clones, around four fifths of which are singletons. The CDR3 spans 17 residues. V lost 5 bases, J lost 4 bases, and 16 bases stayed unmatched. Looked up from germline, CDR1 is SEHNR and CDR2 is FQNEAQ (reference sequence). This sequence joins TRBV7-9 and TRBJ1-2; 7 bases agree with TRBD1. The sequence was obtained from a woman between 65 and 79 years old who had recovered from COVID-19. What was sequenced was peripheral blood. The CDR3 DNA reads as TGTGCCAGCAGCCGCCGAGACGGACAGGTTGGGGCCTATGGCTACACCTTC. Residues: CASSRRDGQVGAYGYTF.